The source of this TCR beta chain is a study of T cell repertoires in cytomegalovirus infection. Across the whole study: Evidence of both CMV infection and a matching HLA type came from public TCR beta signatures. Study results and limitations: HLA-C-restricted CMV clonotypes gave the most frequent clonotype in two of eight donors. Cumulative public TCR beta family frequency identified carriers of CMV plus the relevant HLA.

Many counts were recorded for this clonotype. Its antigen is still unknown. The germline V and J ends were trimmed by 5 bases and 4 bases, with 13 bases remaining between them. The CDR3 spans 14 residues. From the reads, TCRdb called clonotypes with MiXCR, one entry per CDR3 protein. The sample yields 310,000 or so distinct CDR3 sequences, roughly 15% seen once. This receptor was obtained from a human donor in good health (CMV status not recorded). Some clones in this sample may be carry-over from other donors' samples. The J gene is TRBJ2-3, the V gene TRBV12-3 or TRBV12-4; possible D gene TRBD2, 5 bases. The sequencing input was PBMCs. The CDR3 nucleotides read TGTGCCAGCAGTCCCCGGGGTGCGGCAGATACGCAGTATTTT. This translates into CASSPRGAADTQYF.